What follows is one TCR beta chain and its context. This may be a read error, as it is one base from a much larger clone. The CDR3 loop spans 17 amino acids. Unmatched junction bases numbered 16, after V lost 5 bases and J lost 6 bases. Germline V gene lookup returns CDR1 SGHTA and CDR2 FQGNSA. This sample was taken from a study of T cell repertoires in cytomegalovirus infection. Via MiXCR, TCRdb re-called the reads, giving one row per CDR3 protein. This sample has roughly 600,000 distinct CDR3 sequences, with about 24% found just once. The chain uses TRBV7-2 and TRBJ1-5; 7 nucleotides align to TRBD1. Sequencing was done on a sample of CD8+ T cells from PBMCs. The receptor's source is a human donor in good health (CMV status not recorded). Some clones in this sample may be carry-over from other donors' samples. The CDR3 here is CASSQQGRGWLGQPQHF. CDR3 coding DNA: TGTGCCAGCAGCCAGCAGGGCAGGGGGTGGTTAGGTCAGCCCCAGCATTTT.